The 26 T cell receptor beta chains given below trace back to one sample, sequenced in a study of cytomegalovirus exposure and HLA in healthy donors (dated by TCRdb to 2016 to 2017). Libraries came from the immunoSEQ multiplex PCR assay. For the multiplex PCR, a mixture combining 60 forward primers for TCR Vbeta segments and 13 reverse primers for TCR Jbeta segments was used. TCRdb stores this immuneACCESS table with in-frame sequences only. Part of the clones is absent; in the studies checked, under half of the shortfall reflects unresolved V genes, and no reason is known for the rest. The sample includes 50,000 to 70,000 clones, with under 80% observed a single time. About 6.8% of the sample is held by the ten biggest clonotypes. The sample taken for sequencing was PBMCs. The receptors shown here come from a man aged 30-40 years in good health and CMV-seropositive.

The chain couples TRBV7-9 to TRBJ1-6, with D tentatively TRBD1 (6 bases). This CDR3 is 17 amino acids long. The germline V and J ends were trimmed by 0 bases and 0 bases, with 9 bases remaining between them. CDR1 and CDR2 from the germline V gene are SEHNR and FQNEAQ (reference sequence). In DNA form, the CDR3 reads TGTGCCAGCAGCTTAGCACAGGGAAGCTCCTATAATTCACCCCTCCACTTT. This sequence encodes CASSLAQGSSYNSPLHF.

CDR3 DNA: TGTGCCAGCAGTGGGACATTGAACTATGGCTACACCTTC. It specifies CASSGTLNYGYTF. The chain employs TRBV6-1 and TRBJ1-2; the D gene is possibly TRBD1 (5 bases). Trimming stripped 4 bases from V and 2 bases from J, with 8 bases between. Germline-derived CDR1 and CDR2 are MNHNS and SASEGT. There are 13 residues in the CDR3.

This chain connects TRBV7-2 to TRBJ1-2; 10 bases are a match to TRBD1. V was clipped by 3 bases and J by 8 bases; unmatched bases: 9. The CDR3 consists of 15 residues. CDR1 is SGHTA, CDR2 FQGNSA, per germline. The CDR3 region is CASSFDRGRVGGYTF. The CDR3 coding sequence is TGTGCCAGCAGCTTCGACAGGGGGCGGGTTGGAGGCTACACCTTC.

This clone was seen more than once but under ten times. This chain's CDR3 is CASSAQGNTEAFF. CDR3 DNA: TGTGCCAGCAGCGCCCAGGGGAACACTGAAGCTTTCTTT. V usage is TRBV5-8 and J usage is TRBJ1-1, with a possible D match to TRBD1 (5 bases). Germline CDR1 SGHTS, CDR2 YDEGEE. Trimming took 4 bases from V and 1 from J, leaving 8 bases between them. There are 13 residues in the CDR3.

This chain links TRBV7-3 with TRBJ1-6; D gene uncertain. Trimming shortened V by 4 bases and J by 8 bases, and 9 bases separated the two germline ends. Germline lookup yields CDR1 SGHTA and CDR2 FQGTGA. This CDR3 has 13 residues. In DNA form, the CDR3 reads TGTGCCAGCAGCTACCTTCGGTATTCACCCCTCCACTTT. It translates to CASSYLRYSPLHF.

This clone was recorded only once. V usage is TRBV30 and J usage is TRBJ2-7; 7 bases align to TRBD2. CDR3 length: 11 amino acids. The V and J ends lost 4 bases and 6 bases, in that order; junction bases with no gene match: 3. The V gene's germline CDR1 is GTSNPN and CDR2 SVGIG (reference sequence). Here the CDR3 reads CAWKRGGEQYF. The DNA of the CDR3 is TGTGCCTGGAAGCGGGGCGGCGAGCAGTACTTC.

The chain has TRBV28 and TRBJ1-4; D is uncertain. This CDR3 comprises 14 residues. The germline CDR1 and CDR2 sequences are MDHEN and SYDVKM. Trimming cost V 3 bases and J 9 bases, with 14 bases left between them. CDR3 sequence: CASSFGSAIQKLFF. Written as DNA, the CDR3 is TGTGCCAGCAGTTTCGGGTCTGCGATTCAAAAACTGTTTTTT.

On this clone itself: The final CDR3 position lacks the conserved phenylalanine or tryptophan, pointing to a likely read error. The rearrangement links TRBV6-5 to TRBJ1-2; tentatively, D is TRBD1 (5 bases). The CDR3 runs 13 residues. The germline gives CDR1 MNHEY, CDR2 SVGAGI. Trimming took 2 bases from V and 6 from J, leaving 10 bases between them. The CDR3 DNA is TGTGCCAGCAGTTACGCTGGGGGGGATGGCTACACCGTC. Translation gives CASSYAGGDGYTV.

The chain links TRBV30 to TRBJ1-6; 7 bases agree with TRBD1. The junction had 12 bases not matched to a gene; V was cut back by 0 bases and J by 13 bases. This CDR3 has 15 amino acids. Germline V gene lookup returns CDR1 GTSNPN and CDR2 SVGIG (reference sequence). The CDR3 nucleotides read TGTGCCTGGAGTGTAGGGGGGCAGGGGGTCTTCCCCCTCCACTTT. Translated, it gives CAWSVGGQGVFPLHF.

This clone showed up just once. The V gene is TRBV28, the J gene TRBJ2-7, with 10 bases fitting TRBD1. The V gene's germline CDR1 is MDHEN and CDR2 SYDVKM. This CDR3 is built from 17 residues. V trimming: 5 bases; J trimming: 5 bases; junction bases outside the gene matches: 15. This CDR3 reads CASSPLLGTGVVDEQYF. In nucleotides, the CDR3 is TGTGCCAGCAGTCCGTTGCTGGGGACAGGGGTCGTTGACGAGCAGTACTTC.

This clone is a singleton in its sample. This chain joins TRBV7-3 and TRBJ2-7, with 10 bases identical to TRBD2. Per germline, CDR1 SGHTA and CDR2 FQGTGA. The J segment lost 2 bases and the V segment lost 5 bases, leaving 6 bases of the junction unmatched. The CDR3 covers 15 residues. CDR3 in DNA: TGTGCCAGCAGCCTTAGCGGGGGGCAGGCCTACGAGCAGTACTTC. It specifies CASSLSGGQAYEQYF.

The gene calls are TRBV27 and TRBJ1-2; TRBD1 matches at 7 bases. V lost 6 bases and J lost 3; bases outside the gene matches: 4. Germline V CDR1 and CDR2: MNHEY, SMNVEV (reference sequence). The CDR3 totals 13 residues. CDR3 DNA: TGTGCCAGCAGGGCAGGGGGGCACTATGGCTACACCTTC. Its protein is CASRAGGHYGYTF.

The genes are TRBV19 and TRBJ2-7, with 7 bases identical to TRBD1. Trimming at V came to 4 bases and at J to 6 bases, leaving 12 bases not matched to a gene. The germline V gene encodes CDR1 LNHDA and CDR2 SQIVND (reference sequence). This CDR3 is built from 15 residues. The CDR3 protein is CASSKRTGTDREQYF. The CDR3, as DNA: TGTGCCAGTAGTAAAAGGACAGGAACGGATCGCGAGCAGTACTTC.

V gene TRBV5-4 combines with J gene TRBJ2-5; TRBD2 is a possible D gene (6 bases). V was clipped by 0 bases and J by 5 bases, with 17 bases between them. CDR3 length: 16 amino acids. Germline V gene lookup returns CDR1 SGHNT and CDR2 YYREEE (reference sequence). In DNA, the CDR3 is TGTGCCAGCAGCTTGGTTGGGGAGGCTATGAGGGAGACCCAGTACTTC. Translating gives CASSLVGEAMRETQYF.

The rearrangement joins TRBV4-1 to TRBJ2-3; 11 nucleotides match TRBD1. With 0 bases clipped from V and 6 bases from J, the junction kept 5 bases outside the gene matches. Germline V gene data show CDR1 as MGHRA and CDR2 as YSYEKL. The CDR3 length is 16 residues. The CDR3 nucleotides read TGCGCCAGCAGCCAAGACGGGACAGGGGGTAGGGATACGCAGTATTTT. It encodes CASSQDGTGGRDTQYF.

The chain recombines TRBV7-9 with TRBJ2-1; TRBD1 is a possible D gene (6 bases). The CDR3 has 15 residues. Germline V gene sequence: CDR1 SEHNR, CDR2 FQNEAQ (reference sequence). Between the trimmed V and J ends, which lost 2 bases and 2 bases, there was a span of 10 bases. The CDR3 reads CASSLLQGPYNEQFF. The CDR3 DNA sequence: TGTGCCAGCAGCTTACTACAGGGCCCCTACAATGAGCAGTTCTTC.

The rearrangement links TRBV19 to TRBJ2-3; 8 bases fit TRBD1. The germline gives CDR1 LNHDA, CDR2 SQIVND (reference sequence). J lost 2 bases, V lost 4 bases, and 5 bases had no gene match. There are 15 residues in the CDR3. In DNA form, the CDR3 reads TGTGCCAGTAGTAAGACAGGGGATAACACAGATACGCAGTATTTT. Its translation is CASSKTGDNTDTQYF.

This chain connects TRBV19 to TRBJ2-1; 9 bases line up with TRBD2. This CDR3 is 17 amino acids long. V shed 8 bases, J shed 6 bases, and the junction held 17 bases outside the gene matches. Germline V gene sequence: CDR1 LNHDA, CDR2 SQIVND (reference sequence). The CDR3 nucleotides read TGTGCCAGTCGGTCGCGCGGGGGGGCCCCGTCTCGCAATGAGCAGTTCTTC. The encoded protein is CASRSRGGAPSRNEQFF.

This rearrangement joins TRBV21-1 to TRBJ1-1; whether TRBD1, the table's D call, matches the DNA was not checked. TRBV21-1 is tagged as a pseudogene. The CDR3 is 18 residues long. CDR3 amino acids: CASSKRAWSQGKNTEAFF. The CDR3 DNA follows: TGTGCCAGCAGCAAACGTGCGTGGAGTCAGGGCAAAAACACTGAAGCTTTCTTT.

V usage is TRBV7-9 and J usage is TRBJ1-2; a weak D match, TRBD1 (5 bases). The CDR3 spans 14 residues. Germline V gives CDR1 SEHNR, CDR2 FQNEAQ (reference sequence). The V gene lost 1 base and the J gene lost 8 bases, with 14 bases spanning the gap. The CDR3 DNA reads as TGTGCCAGCAGCTTAGGGGGGGAAACGGAGGGCTACACCTTC. Translation: CASSLGGETEGYTF.

The chain joins TRBV5-1 to TRBJ1-2, with 8 bases matching TRBD1. Per the germline V gene, CDR1 is SGHRS and CDR2 is YFSETQ. V shed 0 bases and J 7 bases; nucleotides not matched to a gene: 8. This CDR3 has 15 residues. In DNA form, the CDR3 reads TGCGCCAGCAGCTTGGGTGGACAGGGACTTGGTGGCTACACCTTC. Protein sequence: CASSLGGQGLGGYTF.

V usage is TRBV7-2 and J usage is TRBJ2-3; D is unclear. This CDR3 contains 12 residues. V was trimmed by 3 bases and J by 8 bases, leaving 9 bases between them. Looked up from germline, CDR1 is SGHTA and CDR2 is FQGNSA. CDR3 protein: CASSFPTGTQYF. DNA of the CDR3: TGTGCCAGCAGCTTCCCAACGGGTACGCAGTATTTT.

V gene TRBV5-8 combines with J gene TRBJ2-4; D not certain. Looked up from germline, CDR1 is SGHTS and CDR2 is YDEGEE. With 4 bases removed from V and 8 bases from J, the gap between germline ends came to 10 bases. This CDR3 is built from 12 residues. The chain's CDR3 is CASSPRLDIQYF. In DNA, the CDR3 is TGTGCCAGCAGCCCGCGTCTAGACATTCAGTACTTC.

Here the CDR3 reads CAWTQGADRNEKLFF. The CDR3 region has the DNA TGTGCCTGGACCCAGGGGGCAGATAGGAATGAAAAACTGTTTTTT. The chain joins TRBV30 to TRBJ1-4; 8 nucleotides match TRBD1. This CDR3 has 15 amino acids. V dropped 4 bases and J dropped 5; count of bases not matched to a gene: 9. Germline CDR1 GTSNPN, CDR2 SVGIG (reference sequence).

The J gene is TRBJ1-6, the V gene TRBV7-9, with TRBD1 identical over 7 bases. This CDR3 has 16 residues. The junction had 11 bases not matched to a gene; V was cut back by 3 bases and J by 9 bases. Germline lookup yields CDR1 SEHNR and CDR2 FQNEAQ (reference sequence). The CDR3 reads CASSLGGGTVPSPLHF. CDR3 DNA sequence: TGTGCCAGCAGCTTGGGGGGCGGGACAGTACCTTCACCCCTCCACTTT.

This clone appeared a single time. The chain uses TRBV6-6 and TRBJ2-7; 10 bases line up with TRBD1. The V segment lost 8 bases and the J segment 5 bases; nucleotides outside the gene matches: 12. CDR3 length: 15 residues. The germline V gene has CDR1 MNHNY and CDR2 SVGAGI (reference sequence). The CDR3: CASAKRRDRGHEQYF. The CDR3 DNA follows: TGTGCCAGCGCGAAGAGACGGGACAGGGGCCACGAGCAGTACTTC.